This T cell receptor beta chain was recovered during a study of blood T cell repertoires in COVID-19 (dated by TCRdb to between 2020 and 2021). In the study overall: The collaborator samples originated in the United States, Italy and Spain and spanned the acute and convalescent phases of COVID-19. HLA class I and class II types, where available, came from metadata supplied by the sample provider rather than from assay-based typing. The prospective study material was composed of cDNA or gDNA derived from T cells, B-cell-depleted T cells, or PBMCs. Samples came from the ongoing ImmuneRACE study (first 160 participants) plus 1,254 subjects from 6 global collaborators. A freely available public database, intended as a resource for researchers studying the immune response to SARS-CoV-2, is where the repertoires were released. The dataset comprised deeply sampled blood TCRbeta repertoires from subjects exposed to, actively infected with, or recovered from COVID-19. A de-identified subject ID, COVID-19 status, age in years and sex were almost always included in the sample metadata. General findings and caveats noted by the study authors: Clinical and demographic metadata were provided uncurated, with the amount varying by source and participant.

Collaborating institutions collected whole blood in K2EDTA tubes following their own protocols. For TCRbeta analysis, collaborators shipped samples in one of three forms: frozen whole blood, isolated PBMCs, or DNA extracted from either of those sample types. TCRbeta CDR3 regions were amplified from genomic DNA by means of the immunoSEQ Assay, a bias-controlled multiplex PCR. In the original analysis: The number of nucleated cells in each sample was estimated by amplification of reference gene primers within the assay. To quantify the absolute abundance of each unique TCRbeta CDR3 rearrangement, sequence reads were collapsed and filtered. Productive Simpson clonality was computed per sample as the square root of Simpson's diversity index over productive rearrangements. TCRdb retrieved this table from immuneACCESS and kept in-frame rearrangements only. Not all clones are present; in checked studies, unresolved V genes account for under half, and no reason is known for the remainder. V, J and clone size are those of that table, while D and trimming were read from the DNA. Present in this sample are about 180,000 clones, approximately 86% of which were seen just once. About 8.6% of the sample is taken by the ten largest.

With regard to this clone: It lacks a known antigen. Per-base qualities were not stored, and no clone one base away is much larger.

From the cysteine through the phenylalanine, the CDR3 covers 14 amino acids. The kept DNA is CDR3 alone, 42 bases in frame from the first base. According to the germline V gene, CDR1 reads SNHLY and CDR2 reads FYNNEI. V sheds 7 bases and J sheds 6 bases, leaving 16 bases between their ends. The sequence came from a man aged 50-60 years with active or convalescent COVID-19. The sequence links TRBV2 to TRBJ1-5; matching of 5 bases hints at TRBD1 as the D gene. The specimen was peripheral blood. The CDR3 corresponds to CASNKGTGGQPQHF. In nucleotides, the sequence is TGTGCCAGCAACAAGGGTACAGGCGGTCAGCCCCAGCATTTT.